These 3 T cell receptor beta chains originate from one sample sequenced in a study of T cells in Graves' hyperthyroidism and ophthalmopathy. The investigators amplified TCR beta CDR3 regions from RNA transcripts. First-round RT-PCR of the TCR CDR3 relied on the HTBI primer set. MiXCR, applied by TCRdb to the multiplex PCR reads, yields one record per CDR3 protein. Among about 560,000 distinct CDR3 sequences listed, under 60% were seen once. The sequencing input was peripheral blood or thyroid tissue (not recorded which). The receptor source for this set is a woman under 30 with Graves' hyperthyroidism.

The rearrangement joins TRBV12-5 to TRBJ2-7; 7 positions match TRBD2. The V gene end was trimmed by 0 bases and the J gene end by 3 bases; junction bases not matched to a gene: 5. The V gene's germline CDR1 is LGHNT and CDR2 FRNRAP. The CDR3 is made up of 15 amino acids. In nucleotides, the CDR3 is TGTGCTAGTGGTTTGGTACCGGCGGGGGTCTACGAGCAGTACTTC. Its protein product is CASGLVPAGVYEQYF. Full variable domain (outside the CDR3, taken from reference TRBV12-5 and TRBJ2-7): DARVTQTPRHKVTEMGQEVTMRCQPILGHNTVFWYRQTMMQGLELLAYFRNRAPLDDSGMPKDRFSAEMPDATLATLKIQPSEPRDSAVYFCASGLVPAGVYEQYFGPGTRLTVT.

The V and J genes are TRBV7-2 and TRBJ2-5; unclear D gene. V shed 1 base and J shed 2 bases, with 11 bases lying between them. The CDR3 consists of 15 residues. Germline CDR1 SGHTA, CDR2 FQGNSA. The CDR3 DNA sequence: TGTGCCAGCAGCTTAGGGTCAACCGGACAAGAGACCCAGTACTTC. This sequence encodes CASSLGSTGQETQYF.

This clonotype was observed a few times. V and J are TRBV7-9 and TRBJ1-6; D not resolved. The CDR3 is 16 residues long. V shed 7 bases and J shed 3 bases, with 16 bases lying between them. Germline CDR1 is SEHNR and CDR2 is FQNEAQ (reference sequence). CDR3 sequence: CASTIEVGYYNSPLHF. The CDR3, as DNA: TGTGCCAGCACCATTGAGGTGGGGTACTATAATTCACCCCTCCACTTT.